This T cell receptor beta chain derives from a study of Tregs in tolerant kidney transplant recipients. Overall study findings and caveats: The small number of patients limits these findings pending further validation. The most relevant donor-specific Treg TCRbeta repertoire apparently came from expansion with activated donor B cells.

Some clones are missing from TCRdb's copy, which holds only in-frame ones; the method was immunoSEQ multiplex PCR. The sample lists fewer than 100,000 clones, 75% to 95% occurring once. Unstimulated regulatory T cells (CD4+CD25+CD127-), CD4+CD25- non-regulatory cells, CD4 and CD8 cells were FACS-sorted from thawed PBMCs. Before regulatory T cell sorting, thawed PBMCs rested overnight at 37°C in 150 to 200 IU/ml IL-2. Concerning this clone: Its specificity is not known.

V shed 6 bases and J shed 0 bases, with 12 bases lying between them. This CDR3 spans 15 amino acids. The germline gives CDR1 MNHEY, CDR2 SMNVEV (reference sequence). The J gene is TRBJ2-4, the V gene TRBV27, with D possibly being TRBD1 (6 bases). This TCR was sampled from a human donor who received a combined kidney and bone marrow transplant. Sequencing was performed on Tregs from blood, taken before the transplant. In nucleotides, the CDR3 is TGTGCCAGCAGCCTACAGGGCCCAGCCAAAAACATTCAGTACTTC. Translated: CASSLQGPAKNIQYF.